The 21 T cell receptor beta chains in this list originate from one sample, sequenced in a study of blood T cell repertoires in COVID-19. The method was immunoSEQ multiplex PCR; TCRdb's version includes in-frame clones alone and lacks a portion of them. The top ten clones hold about 17% of a sample with tens of thousands of clones, 65% to 85% of them seen once. Specimen: peripheral blood. These receptors were obtained from a man in his sixties or seventies with active or convalescent COVID-19.

The gene calls are TRBV3-1 (or the pseudogene TRBV3-2) and TRBJ2-7, with D possibly TRBD1 on 5 matching bases. The CDR3 has 15 amino acids. With 0 bases removed from V and 5 bases from J, the gap between germline ends came to 14 bases. The germline V gene encodes CDR1 LGHDT and CDR2 YNNKEL (reference sequence). CDR3 in amino acids: CASSQEARVPNEQYF. For the CDR3, the DNA is TGTGCCAGCAGCCAAGAAGCCAGGGTGCCGAACGAGCAGTACTTC.

The V gene is TRBV12-3 or TRBV12-4, the J gene TRBJ2-2, with D hard to call. The CDR3 extends over 12 amino acids. The V and J ends lost 10 bases and 4 bases respectively, with 10 bases between them. In nucleotides, the CDR3 is TGTGCCACCGAAAAGCTCACCGGGGAGCTGTTTTTT. This gives the protein CATEKLTGELFF.

This clone appeared a few times. V usage is TRBV28 and J usage is TRBJ1-1; D call uncertain. The CDR3 runs 15 residues. V dropped 6 bases and J dropped 0 bases, with 14 bases sitting between them. Germline CDR1 MDHEN, CDR2 SYDVKM. The CDR3 DNA follows: TGTGCCAGCAGAGAACCCCCGGTCATGAACACTGAAGCTTTCTTT. As protein: CASREPPVMNTEAFF.

This clone was recorded many times. This chain links TRBV7-8 with TRBJ1-6; 7 nucleotides match TRBD1. Unmatched junction bases numbered 12, after V lost 4 bases and J lost 6 bases. Germline V gene lookup returns CDR1 SGHVS and CDR2 FQNEAQ. CDR3 length: 17 residues. Here the CDR3 reads CASSSSNRGLPNSPLHF. The DNA of the CDR3 is TGTGCCAGCAGCTCCTCTAACAGGGGTCTCCCTAATTCACCCCTCCACTTT. Together with reference TRBV7-8 and TRBJ1-6, the CDR3 gives the full variable domain: GAGVSQSPRYKVAKRGQDVALRCDPISGHVSLFWYQQALGQGPEFLTYFQNEAQLDKSGLPSDRFFAERPEGSVSTLKIQRTQQEDSAVYLCASSSSNRGLPNSPLHFGNGTRLTVT.

This chain links TRBV30 with TRBJ1-2, with 8 positions matching TRBD1. Losses at the gene ends were 3 bases for V and 4 bases for J; bases not matched to a gene: 7. In germline, CDR1 is GTSNPN, CDR2 SVGIG (reference sequence). CDR3 length equals 14 residues. CDR3 sequence: CAWRAGGFSYGYTF. In nucleotides, the CDR3 is TGTGCCTGGAGGGCAGGGGGCTTCAGCTATGGCTACACCTTC.

The genes are TRBV7-6 and TRBJ2-5; the D is unclear. V shed 5 bases and J shed 2 bases, with 9 bases lying between them. This CDR3 spans 13 amino acids. CDR1 and CDR2 from the germline V gene are SGHVS and FNYEAQ. The CDR3 here is CASSHAQQETQYF. The CDR3 DNA sequence: TGTGCCAGCAGCCATGCCCAGCAAGAGACCCAGTACTTC.

The rearrangement links TRBV4-2 to TRBJ2-7, with 14 nucleotides matching TRBD2. The CDR3 sequence is 17 residues long. Unmatched junction bases numbered 3, after V lost 0 bases and J lost 2 bases. CDR1 and CDR2 (germline): LGHNA, YNFKEQ. The CDR3 loop reads CASSQEGTSGRPYEQYF. The DNA for the CDR3 is TGTGCCAGCAGCCAAGAAGGGACTAGCGGGAGACCCTACGAGCAGTACTTC.

The chain joins TRBV15 to TRBJ2-1; D remains unclear. The V and J ends lost 3 bases and 5 bases respectively, with 5 bases between them. The CDR3 totals 12 residues. Germline V lookup: CDR1 LNHNV, CDR2 YYDKDF (reference sequence). The CDR3 here is CATSSRHNEQFF. DNA of the CDR3: TGTGCCACCAGCAGCCGTCACAATGAGCAGTTCTTC.

The J gene is TRBJ1-3, the V gene TRBV4-2; TRBD1 aligns across 11 bases. After removal of 4 bases from V and 2 bases from J, the junction contained 7 bases not matched to a gene. Per the germline V gene, CDR1 is LGHNA and CDR2 is YNFKEQ. The CDR3 has 17 residues. CDR3: CASSPKPGQGAGNTIYF. In nucleotides, the CDR3 is TGTGCCAGCAGCCCGAAGCCGGGACAGGGGGCTGGAAACACCATATATTTT.

The genes are TRBV28 and TRBJ1-2; tentative D call: TRBD1 (6 bases). Germline loops: CDR1 MDHEN, CDR2 SYDVKM. The CDR3 totals 13 residues. V lost 2 bases to trimming and J lost 7 bases, with 11 bases between them. The CDR3: CASSLQGQGGYTF. Written as DNA, the CDR3 is TGTGCCAGCAGTTTACAGGGGCAAGGTGGCTACACCTTC.

The J gene is TRBJ2-2, the V gene TRBV20-1, with 8 bases fitting TRBD2. The V gene's germline CDR1 is DFQATT and CDR2 SNEGSKA (reference sequence). Unmatched junction bases numbered 10, after V lost 3 bases and J lost 7 bases. CDR3 length: 15 amino acids. The CDR3 here is CSASGGSGVSGELFF. The CDR3 bases are TGCAGTGCTAGTGGGGGTAGCGGGGTGAGCGGGGAGCTGTTTTTT.

The V call is TRBV3-1 (or the pseudogene TRBV3-2), the J call TRBJ2-7; D remains unclear. Germline V lookup: CDR1 LGHDT, CDR2 YNNKEL (reference sequence). V was cut by 6 bases and J by 1 base, with 4 bases left in between. The CDR3 covers 11 residues. The CDR3 DNA is TGTGCCAGCAGTCCTTCCTACGAGCAGTACTTC. Residues: CASSPSYEQYF.

V and J are TRBV2 and TRBJ1-1; tentative D call: TRBD1 (5 bases). The germline gives CDR1 SNHLY, CDR2 FYNNEI. The CDR3 totals 13 residues. The V end was cut by 5 bases, the J end by 1 base, with 8 bases between. CDR3 in amino acids: CASSRDSNTEAFF. CDR3 nucleotides: TGTGCCAGCAGTCGGGACTCGAACACTGAAGCTTTCTTT. Drawing the rest from reference TRBV2 and TRBJ1-1, the complete variable domain is EPEVTQTPSHQVTQMGQEVILRCVPISNHLYFYWYRQILGQKVEFLVSFYNNEISEKSEIFDDQFSVERPDGSNFTLKIRSTKLEDSAMYFCASSRDSNTEAFFGQGTRLTVV.

This rearrangement joins TRBV6-6 to TRBJ2-6; D not resolved. Germline V gene lookup returns CDR1 MNHNY and CDR2 SVGAGI (reference sequence). The CDR3 length is 15 residues. The V end lost 7 bases, the J end lost 3 bases, and 13 bases lay between the germline ends. The CDR3 loop is CASNSPAGGANVLTF. As DNA, the CDR3 is TGTGCCAGCAATTCCCCGGCAGGTGGGGCCAACGTCCTGACTTTC.

The rearrangement links TRBV9 to TRBJ2-3; tentatively, D is TRBD2 (6 bases). The CDR3 contains 15 residues. The germline V and J ends were trimmed by 4 bases and 5 bases, with 17 bases remaining between them. The germline CDR1 and CDR2 sequences are SGDLS and YYNGEE. The DNA for the CDR3 is TGTGCCAGCAGCATACGAGGCGGGAAGGGAGATACGCAGTATTTT. Its protein product is CASSIRGGKGDTQYF.

V usage is TRBV2 and J usage is TRBJ2-7; D unclear. Trimming took off 4 bases at V and 6 bases at J, with 16 bases between the two ends. Germline V lookup: CDR1 SNHLY, CDR2 FYNNEI. The CDR3 is 14 amino acids. The CDR3 protein is CASSAFDIGGEQYF. CDR3 DNA sequence: TGTGCCAGCAGTGCCTTCGATATTGGCGGCGAGCAGTACTTC. Combining the CDR3 with reference TRBV2 and TRBJ2-7 gives the whole variable domain EPEVTQTPSHQVTQMGQEVILRCVPISNHLYFYWYRQILGQKVEFLVSFYNNEISEKSEIFDDQFSVERPDGSNFTLKIRSTKLEDSAMYFCASSAFDIGGEQYFGPGTRLTVT.

The V and J genes are TRBV19 and TRBJ2-1, with TRBD1 matching 8 bases. This CDR3 contains 14 residues. The germline V gene encodes CDR1 LNHDA and CDR2 SQIVND (reference sequence). Unmatched junction bases numbered 8, after V lost 5 bases and J lost 8 bases. The CDR3, as DNA: TGTGCCAGTAGTGACTCAGGGGGCGCGGATGAGCAGTTCTTC. It yields the protein CASSDSGGADEQFF.

This chain connects TRBV11-3 to TRBJ1-4; 9 nucleotides align to TRBD1. The junction had 7 bases not matched to a gene; V was cut back by 5 bases and J by 6 bases. Germline V gene data show CDR1 as SGHNT and CDR2 as YENEEA. The CDR3 contains 15 residues. The CDR3 protein is CASSHRGRTDEKLFF. DNA for the CDR3: TGTGCCAGCAGCCACAGGGGGCGCACTGATGAAAAACTGTTTTTT.

The rearrangement uses TRBV9 and TRBJ2-3; D remains ambiguous. Trimming removed 2 bases from V and 0 bases from J, with 4 bases in between. CDR1 is SGDLS and CDR2 is YYNGEE in the germline V gene. The CDR3 spans 13 residues. CDR3 bases: TGTGCCAGCAGCGTCCTTAGCACAGATACGCAGTATTTT. This codes for CASSVLSTDTQYF.

A few counts support this clone. The V call is TRBV5-4, the J call TRBJ2-5, with TRBD2 as a possible D gene (5 bases). Trimming pared 4 bases from V and 4 bases from J, leaving 11 bases between. CDR1 is SGHNT, CDR2 YYREEE, per germline (reference sequence). There are 13 residues in the CDR3. The DNA for the CDR3 is TGTGCCAGCAGCCGGACTGAGGGAGAGACCCAGTACTTC. This translates into CASSRTEGETQYF. Complete variable domain (other parts from reference TRBV5-4 and TRBJ2-5): ETGVTQSPTHLIKTRGQQVTLRCSSQSGHNTVSWYQQALGQGPQFIFQYYREEENGRGNFPPRFSGLQFPNYSSELNVNALELDDSALYLCASSRTEGETQYFGPGTRLLVL.

The genes are TRBV18 and TRBJ1-1; a weak D match, TRBD1 (6 bases). Trimming took 3 bases from V and 5 from J, leaving 13 bases between them. Germline V lookup: CDR1 KGHSH, CDR2 LQKENI. This CDR3 is built from 14 residues. The CDR3 reads CASSPAGADTEAFF. CDR3 coding DNA: TGTGCCAGCTCACCTGCGGGGGCGGATACTGAAGCTTTCTTT.